This T cell receptor beta chain was documented in a study of beta chain features in type 1 diabetes (dated by TCRdb to about 2018). About the study as a whole: Mean age, gender distribution, total cell number and subset yield did not differ between patients and healthy donors. Regulatory and stem cell-like memory subsets were isolated from only 8 patients and roughly eight healthy donors, whereas naive and central memory subsets came from all 28 donors. A total of over 95,000,000 sorted cells were examined across all samples, and RNA yield correlated strongly with the number of cells per subset. In the study, recently diagnosed type 1 diabetes patients and matched healthy donors were compared on the TCRB repertoires of their sorted circulating CD4+ T cell subsets. Results the study describes overall, beyond this receptor: The naive, central memory and regulatory TCRB repertoires appeared to resemble one another more closely among patients than among healthy donors. Because small numbers of individuals were included in the HLA sub-analyses, any influence of HLA type on TCRB rearrangement was left unresolved. Sequencing cDNA rather than genomic DNA could over-represent highly expressing activated cells, although activation and CD3 levels did not differ between groups. At VDJ recombination sites, type 1 diabetes patients had fewer insertions and more deleted nucleotides, which implies abnormalities in thymic rearrangement. Shorter templates might be favored by PCR, yet because patient and control samples were amplified and corrected together, any such skew would affect both groups equally. In all four CD4+ subsets, TCRB CDR3 length was moderately but significantly shorter in type 1 diabetes patients.

Note on this clone: The target of this receptor is not known. Within one base of it there is no much larger clone, and no base qualities were kept.

Based on the germline V gene, the CDR1 and CDR2 sequences are LGHNA and YSLEER. The trim is 0 bases for V and 6 bases for J, with a gap of 9 bases between the germline ends. The CDR3 spans 13 residues, from the cysteine through the phenylalanine. The sequence is cut down to CDR3 DNA, 39 bases in frame from base 1. The entire isolated RNA was reverse transcribed using the High Capacity cDNA Reverse Transcription Kit, and thus expressed TCRB transcripts were sequenced. For stem cell-like memory T cell samples, survey-depth immunoSEQ sequencing was used, averaging about 1 million total reads per sample. Sorted cells were lysed in RLT buffer, and RNA was extracted using DNase-treated RNeasy Micro or Mini kits according to cell number. To prevent cross-contamination, every cell subset was processed on its own, while patient and healthy donor samples were processed together. The immunoSEQ multiplex PCR was used to amplify TCRB sequences from cDNA, generating 87-bp fragments that spanned the CDR3 region. Amplicons were sequenced on the Illumina HiSeq platform. The authors' analysis ran thus. PCR bias was computationally corrected using synthetic template baselines, reads within Hamming distance 2 were collapsed, and singletons that could not be merged were discarded. Reads were aligned against IMGT to assign V, D and J genes, CDR3 length and insertions or deletions at six rearrangement sites. Within each subset, clonotype counts were normalized to the number of sorted cells before true diversity and Gini coefficients were calculated with the tcR R package. The overlap coefficient, calculated on TCRB nucleotide sequences, was used to quantify repertoire sharing. This immuneACCESS table, as held by TCRdb, lists in-frame sequences with V and J called but not all clones. Of the missing ones, under half trace to an unresolved V gene in checked studies; the others have no known cause. That table gives V, J and clone size, and the DNA gave D and trimming. The sample table holds under 90,000 clones, of which roughly 30% were seen once. The top ten hold 0.4% to 0.45% of the sample.

A single peripheral blood draw of about 116 mL on average was collected from each donor into heparinised tubes. Using a panel that included CD45RO, CCR7, CD25, CD127, CD95 and CD27, naive, central memory, regulatory and stem cell-like memory CD4+ T cells were sorted on a BD FACSAria II. A purity above 98% was achieved for all sorted populations. PBMCs were isolated immediately by Lymphoprep density gradient centrifugation and stained directly without culture. So that batch effects would be minimized, each experiment stained and sorted samples in pairs, pairing one healthy donor with one patient. The chain was built from TRBV4-3 and TRBJ2-7; no D gene can be assigned with confidence. The clonotype was recovered from a woman in her late teens or twenties in good health. The sequenced sample consisted of stem cell memory CD4+ T cells from blood. Interpreted using the paper, the cell subset or site label stands for: stem cell-like memory CD4+ T cells. The CDR3 amino acid sequence is: CASSQEGVSEQYF. The DNA sequence reads TGCGCCAGCAGCCAAGAAGGAGTTTCCGAGCAGTACTTC.